These T cell receptor beta chains were read from a single sample in a study of identical twins. TCRdb re-analysed the 5' RACE reads in MiXCR, keeping a single row per CDR3 protein. The repertoire consists of around 530,000 distinct CDR3 sequences, with about 15% occurring once and the leading ten covering less than 0.5%. The data were also submitted as part of a second study, on yellow fever vaccine responses in identical twins.

The sample consisted of CD4+ T cells sorted from blood. The receptor set was obtained from a woman under 30 in good health. The CDR3 runs from the conserved cysteine through the conserved F or W. D genes are given only for firm matches. Size is stated for part of the rows, as once, few or many counts, or as a class when the clone is expanded.

J | D | size | V | DNA | CDR3
TRBJ2-3 | NA | NA | TRBV20-1 | TGCAGTGCTGGGGCGAACACAGATACGCAGTATTTT | CSAGANTDTQYF
TRBJ1-1 | NA | few | TRBV12-3/TRBV12-4 | TGTGCCAGCAGCACTCAAACCAGGGTGGGCACTGAAGCTTTCTTT | CASSTQTRVGTEAFF
TRBJ2-1 | TRBD2 | few | TRBV7-9 | TGTGCCAGCAGCCTTTCTGCAGCGGGGGGTGCCCTCAATGAGCAGTTCTTC | CASSLSAAGGALNEQFF
TRBJ2-1 | TRBD2 | few | TRBV20-1 | TGCAGTGCAACGACTAGCGGGAGATACAATGAGCAGTTCTTC | CSATTSGRYNEQFF
TRBJ1-2 | NA | few | TRBV6-1 | TGTGCCAGCAGTCCCGACAGAGACTTAGGTGGCTACACCTTC | CASSPDRDLGGYTF
TRBJ1-1 | NA | few | TRBV28 | TGTGCCAGCCGGACCCATGGTCTCGCTGAAGCTTTCTTT | CASRTHGLAEAFF
TRBJ1-5 | NA | NA | TRBV6-5 | TGTGCCAGCAGTTACTCGCGGGGTAGCAATCAGCCCCAGCATTTT | CASSYSRGSNQPQHF
TRBJ2-1 | TRBD1 | NA | TRBV25-1 | TGTGCCAGCAGTGGGGACAGGGGGGATCTCAATGAGCAGTTCTTC | CASSGDRGDLNEQFF
TRBJ2-7 | TRBD2 | few | TRBV7-9 | TGTGCCAGCAGCTTAGAAAGCGGGAGATCTTACGAGCAGTACTTC | CASSLESGRSYEQYF
TRBJ2-3 | TRBD2 | few | TRBV4-2 | TGTGCCAGCAGTGGTAGCGGGGATAAAGATACGCAGTATTTT | CASSGSGDKDTQYF
TRBJ2-1 | NA | NA | TRBV3-1 | TGTGCCAGCACACCAAAATTACAGGGGACTCCTACCTACAATGAGCAGTTCTTC | CASTPKLQGTPTYNEQFF
TRBJ2-5 | NA | few | TRBV5-1 | TGCGCCAGCAGCTTGGATAGCTTGGAGTGGACCCAGTACTTC | CASSLDSLEWTQYF
TRBJ2-1 | TRBD2 | few | TRBV7-2 | TGTGCCAGCAGAAAAGGACTAGCGGGAGTAGATGAGCAGTTCTTC | CASRKGLAGVDEQFF
TRBJ2-6 | TRBD1 | NA | TRBV20-1 | TGCAGTGCTGGGACAGGGCCCTCTGGCGCCAACGTCCTGACTTTC | CSAGTGPSGANVLTF
TRBJ1-2 | NA | few | TRBV3-1 | TGTGCCAGCAGTCCGGGCCCCCCCTGGGGCTACACCTTC | CASSPGPPWGYTF
TRBJ1-1 | NA | few | TRBV3-1 | TGTGCCAGCAGCCAAGATGGGGAGACAGGTCTCAAGAACACTGAAGCTTTCTTT | CASSQDGETGLKNTEAFF
TRBJ2-5 | TRBD1 | NA | TRBV5-1 | TGCGCCAGCAGCTTTCGAGGGGGCCCCAAGTCCCAAGAGACCCAGTACTTC | CASSFRGGPKSQETQYF
TRBJ2-6 | NA | NA | TRBV13 | TGTGCCAGCAGCTTGGGGGGCCCATCTGGGGCCAACGTCCTGACTTTC | CASSLGGPSGANVLTF
TRBJ2-5 | NA | NA | TRBV5-1 | TGCGCCAGCAGCTTGGGTGTGCCGGAGACCCAGTACTTC | CASSLGVPETQYF
TRBJ2-5 | NA | few | TRBV7-8 | TGTGCCAGCAGCTTAGGGTTAATAGGTTGGGGGCTACAAGAGACCCAGTACTTC | CASSLGLIGWGLQETQYF
TRBJ2-3 | NA | NA | TRBV15 | TGTGCCACCAGCACCCATTCCACCGGGACTAGCACAGATACGCAGTATTTT | CATSTHSTGTSTDTQYF
TRBJ2-7 | NA | few | TRBV28 | TGTGCCAGCAGTTCTCCTCCGACAGGTACCTACGAGCAGTACTTC | CASSSPPTGTYEQYF
TRBJ2-2 | NA | few | TRBV7-9 | TGTGCCAGCAGTCCAACAACCATGGAGCTGTTTTTT | CASSPTTMELFF
TRBJ2-1 | TRBD2 | NA | TRBV20-1 | TGCAGTGCTCTAGCGGGAGGGCCTTTGGATGAGCAGTTCTTC | CSALAGGPLDEQFF
TRBJ2-7 | TRBD2 | NA | TRBV28 | TGTGCCAGCAAACCTAGCGGGAGTATGTACGAGCAGTACTTC | CASKPSGSMYEQYF
TRBJ1-5 | NA | NA | TRBV5-1 | TGCGCCAGCAGCTTGGCCCTGGATCAGCCCCAGCATTTT | CASSLALDQPQHF
TRBJ1-4 | TRBD1 | few | TRBV4-1 | TGCGCCAGCAGCCTACAGGGGATAGGTGAAAAACTGTTTTTT | CASSLQGIGEKLFF
TRBJ2-1 | NA | many | TRBV5-1 | TGCGCCAGCAGCTTGCAACAGGGCCAGAGGGATGAGCAGTTCTTC | CASSLQQGQRDEQFF
TRBJ2-2 | NA | NA | TRBV12-3/TRBV12-4 | TGTGCCAGCAGTACGACAGATTACTCGAACACCGGGGAGCTGTTTTTT | CASSTTDYSNTGELFF
TRBJ1-2 | TRBD1 | NA | TRBV7-9 | TGTGCCAGCAGCCCGCCGAAGACAGGGGGCGTCTATGGCTACACCTTC | CASSPPKTGGVYGYTF
TRBJ1-1 | NA | many | TRBV5-1 | TGCGCCAGCAGCTTGGGAACAGGGTCGAACACTGAAGCTTTCTTT | CASSLGTGSNTEAFF
TRBJ2-5 | TRBD2 | few | TRBV7-2 | TGTGCCAGCAGCTTAGAGCGGGGGGGTTTGGAGACCCAGTACTTC | CASSLERGGLETQYF
TRBJ2-5 | NA | few | TRBV2 | TGTGCCAGCGGTCAGGAAGAGACCCAGTACTTC | CASGQEETQYF
TRBJ2-1 | NA | NA | TRBV21-1 | TGTGCCAGCAGCAAAAAGGGTTTTACTAGCGGGAGGAACCATGAGCAGTTCTTC | CASSKKGFTSGRNHEQFF
TRBJ2-5 | NA | NA | TRBV27 | TGTGCCAGCAGTCTCACGGGGAGAAGTCCCGAGACCCAGTACTTC | CASSLTGRSPETQYF
TRBJ1-1 | NA | few | TRBV7-9 | TGTGCCAGCAGCTTATTAAGGCTGGAAGGGAACACTGAAGCTTTCTTT | CASSLLRLEGNTEAFF
TRBJ2-1 | TRBD2 | few | TRBV2 | TGTGCCAGCCGCCGCGCTAGCGGGGGCCTCAATGAGCAGTTCTTC | CASRRASGGLNEQFF
TRBJ2-1 | NA | NA | TRBV7-7 | TGTGCCAGCAGCTTAGAGTGGTCTAGCGATTACAATGAGCAGTTCTTC | CASSLEWSSDYNEQFF
TRBJ1-6 | NA | few | TRBV5-1 | TGCGCCAGCAGAGAGGCTTTGGGTTCACCCCTCCACTTT | CASREALGSPLHF
TRBJ2-3 | NA | NA | TRBV5-5 | TGTGCCAGCAGCTTGGGTACGGGGGTTGGAGATACGCAGTATTTT | CASSLGTGVGDTQYF
TRBJ2-3 | TRBD2 | NA | TRBV20-1 | TGCAGTGCCGGCCTAGCGGGGGGCCGCACAGATACGCAGTATTTT | CSAGLAGGRTDTQYF
TRBJ2-3 | TRBD1 | NA | TRBV5-1 | TGCGCCAGCAGCTTGGATGGACAGGGGCGGACAGATACGCAGTATTTT | CASSLDGQGRTDTQYF
TRBJ2-1 | NA | few | TRBV23-1 | TGCGCCAGCAGTCAACTTATGGGACGGAAAATTACCTACAATGAGCAGTTCTTC | CASSQLMGRKITYNEQFF
TRBJ2-2 | NA | many | TRBV24-1 | TGTGCCACCAGTGATTTTAAGGCCGGGGAGCTGTTTTTT | CATSDFKAGELFF
TRBJ2-3 | NA | NA | TRBV6-1 | TGTGCCAGCAGCCCTTGGGGGGGGGCTAAGAGAGATATGCAGTATTTT | CASSPWGGAKRDMQYF
TRBJ2-5 | TRBD1 | few | TRBV6-5 | TGTGCCAGCAGTTTCACTGGTCGGACAGGGTATGAGACCCAGTACTTC | CASSFTGRTGYETQYF
TRBJ2-5 | TRBD2 | NA | TRBV10-3 | TGTGCCATCAGTGCACAAGCGGGGACCCCAGAGACCCAGTACTTC | CAISAQAGTPETQYF
TRBJ1-1 | NA | NA | TRBV29-1 | TGCAGCGGCAACTTACAGGGATTAGCTTTCTTT | CSGNLQGLAFF
TRBJ2-3 | TRBD2 | NA | TRBV20-1 | TGCAGTGCTAGAGAAGCGGGAGAGGGCACAGATACGCAGTATTTT | CSAREAGEGTDTQYF
TRBJ2-3 | NA | few | TRBV7-6 | TGTGCCAGCAGCTTAGCCCCATCCTGGGGCACAGATACGCAGTATTTT | CASSLAPSWGTDTQYF